The 25 T cell receptor beta chains below all came from one sample that was sequenced in a study of OX40 agonist ivuxolimab in advanced cancers. This table comes from immunoSEQ multiplex PCR, and its TCRdb copy is limited to in-frame clones, with some not included. The repertoire holds under 75,000 clones, with approximately 86% as singletons. The source material was CD4+ or CD8+ T cells sorted from blood, sampled in a trial of the OX40 agonist ivuxolimab. The receptors here all came from an adult with an advanced solid tumor such as melanoma, head and neck, liver or kidney cancer.

This clone appeared once. The chain combines TRBV28 with TRBJ1-2; D is ambiguous. The CDR3 has 13 residues. Trimming pared 3 bases from V and 8 bases from J, leaving 13 bases between. Per germline, CDR1 MDHEN and CDR2 SYDVKM. The CDR3, as DNA: TGTGCCAGCAGTTTGTCCGGGGTGAGAGGCTACACCTTC. Residues: CASSLSGVRGYTF.

This clone was seen just once. The chain recombines TRBV5-4 with TRBJ1-2; tentative D call: TRBD1 (5 bases). The length of the CDR3 is 15 residues. Trimming removed 1 base from V and 5 bases from J, with 15 bases in between. Germline CDR1 and CDR2: SGHNT and YYREEE (reference sequence). The CDR3 region has the DNA TGTGCCAGCAGCTTGAAAAATTCCGGGGGTTATGGCTACACCTTC. This sequence encodes CASSLKNSGGYGYTF.

The DNA of the CDR3 is TGTGCCAGCAGCTTCCCCGGGACACAAACCGATACGCAGTATTTT. As protein: CASSFPGTQTDTQYF. The genes are TRBV5-4 and TRBJ2-3, with D possibly being TRBD1 (6 bases). The CDR3 totals 15 residues. Trimming took 2 bases from V and 6 from J, leaving 16 bases between them. Germline loops: CDR1 SGHNT, CDR2 YYREEE (reference sequence).

The chain recombines TRBV2 with TRBJ1-6; 7 bases fit TRBD1. The CDR3 is 14 residues long. V shed 6 bases and J 14 bases; nucleotides not matched to a gene: 13. The V gene's germline CDR1 is SNHLY and CDR2 FYNNEI. CDR3 sequence reads: CASSPLGQSSTLHF. The CDR3 DNA sequence: TGTGCCAGCAGCCCCTTGGGACAGTCGTCTACCCTCCACTTT.

This chain uses TRBV14 with TRBJ1-6, with 10 bases identical to TRBD1. The CDR3 consists of 15 residues. Germline CDR1 and CDR2: SGHDN and FVKESK. V trimming: 6 bases; J trimming: 7 bases; junction bases outside the gene matches: 6. CDR3 in amino acids: CASRGGQGRNSPLHF. CDR3 sequence (DNA): TGTGCCAGCAGAGGGGGACAGGGGCGGAATTCACCCCTCCACTTT.

In its sample, this clone was seen once. The chain couples TRBV7-4 to TRBJ1-2; tentative D call: TRBD1 (6 bases). Looked up from germline, CDR1 is SGHVT and CDR2 is SQSDAQ. This CDR3 is 18 amino acids long. V was clipped by 1 base and J by 9 bases, with 27 bases between them. The CDR3 bases are TGTGCCAGCAGCTTAGGCCCGAGAGGGGGGCCTTGGAATATGAGCTACACCTTC. This codes for CASSLGPRGGPWNMSYTF.

The rearrangement joins TRBV6-6 to TRBJ1-1, with 7 nucleotides matching TRBD1. V was clipped by 6 bases and J by 4 bases; unmatched bases: 8. The CDR3 covers 14 residues. Germline CDR1 reads MNHNY; CDR2 reads SVGAGI (reference sequence). CDR3 coding DNA: TGTGCCAGCAGGCACAGGGGATCGGTCACTGAAGCTTTCTTT. Its translation is CASRHRGSVTEAFF.

The chain has TRBV25-1 and TRBJ2-7, with 9 bases lining up with TRBD1. CDR1 and CDR2 from the germline V gene are MGHDK and SYGVNS. V lost 3 bases to trimming and J lost 5 bases; unmatched junction nucleotides: 5. CDR3 size: 14 residues. CDR3 DNA: TGTGCCAGCAGTGAGGGGACAGGGACTCACGAGCAGTACTTC. This codes for CASSEGTGTHEQYF.

This chain joins TRBV6-5 and TRBJ2-7; 8 bases align to TRBD2. This CDR3 has 16 amino acids. Germline V gene sequence: CDR1 MNHEY, CDR2 SVGAGI. V shed 0 bases and J 4 bases; nucleotides not matched to a gene: 8. CDR3 sequence reads: CASSYSRAGDRYEQYF. The CDR3 DNA is TGTGCCAGCAGTTACTCCCGAGCGGGGGATAGATACGAGCAGTACTTC.

This CDR3 is CASSSAPGRNYGYTF. The CDR3 DNA sequence: TGTGCCAGCAGTTCAGCTCCGGGAAGAAACTATGGCTACACCTTC. This chain joins TRBV2 and TRBJ1-2; D is undetermined. V lost 5 bases and J lost 2, with 15 bases in between. The germline CDR1 and CDR2 sequences are SNHLY and FYNNEI. This CDR3 spans 15 amino acids.

This rearrangement joins TRBV5-1 to TRBJ1-1, with a weak D call TRBD1 (6 bases). V gave up 3 bases and J gave up 12 bases, with 18 bases separating them. This CDR3 has 13 residues. The germline CDR1 and CDR2 sequences are SGHRS and YFSETQ. The CDR3 here is CASSWDPQGQTFF. CDR3 coding DNA: TGCGCCAGCAGCTGGGACCCCCAGGGGCAAACTTTCTTT.

This clone came up a few times. V usage is TRBV2 and J usage is TRBJ2-1; D unclear. This CDR3 region has 13 residues. CDR1 and CDR2 from the germline V gene are SNHLY and FYNNEI. With 0 bases removed from V and 6 bases from J, the gap between germline ends came to 6 bases. CDR3 bases: TGTGCCAGCAGTGAAGCGGGCGGCAATGAGCAGTTCTTC. Its protein product is CASSEAGGNEQFF.

The rearrangement links TRBV29-1 to TRBJ1-1; D might be TRBD1 (5 bases). Germline lookup yields CDR1 SQVTM and CDR2 ANQGSEA. The CDR3 is 14 amino acids. Trimming removed 4 bases from V and 4 bases from J, with 16 bases in between. The CDR3 DNA reads as TGCAGCGTTGTGGCAGGGTTCCGAGCCACTGAAGCTTTCTTT. It yields the protein CSVVAGFRATEAFF.

The rearrangement joins TRBV6-1 to TRBJ1-2; D possibly corresponds to TRBD1 (5 bases). The CDR3 runs to 14 residues. V lost 9 bases and J lost 1, with 15 bases in between. Germline V gives CDR1 MNHNS, CDR2 SASEGT. The CDR3 reads CASRTQGGNYGYTF. Written as DNA, the CDR3 is TGTGCCAGTAGGACCCAGGGCGGTAACTATGGCTACACCTTC.

V usage is TRBV5-4 and J usage is TRBJ1-2; TRBD1 agrees at 11 bases. Trimming at V came to 5 bases and at J to 4 bases, leaving 10 bases not matched to a gene. Germline V gene data show CDR1 as SGHNT and CDR2 as YYREEE (reference sequence). The CDR3 sequence is 16 residues long. DNA for the CDR3: TGTGCCAGCAGGGAAGGGACAGGGGGACTTCTCTATGGCTACACCTTC. Translation gives CASREGTGGLLYGYTF.

The gene calls are TRBV5-1 and TRBJ1-1, with D unclear. Germline lookup yields CDR1 SGHRS and CDR2 YFSETQ. V was trimmed by 0 bases and J by 2 bases, leaving 11 bases between them. This CDR3 contains 15 residues. The CDR3 DNA reads as TGCGCCAGCAGCTTGGTGGCGGGCCTAAACACTGAAGCTTTCTTT. Translated: CASSLVAGLNTEAFF.

The table lists this clone with a few counts. The chain uses TRBV6-1 and TRBJ2-5, with 8 bases aligning to TRBD1. J was trimmed by 7 bases and V by 0 bases; bases with no gene match: 16. CDR1 is MNHNS and CDR2 is SASEGT in the germline V gene. The CDR3 totals 18 residues. The CDR3 reads CASSEAMTGAAVGGTQYF. The CDR3 DNA is TGTGCCAGCAGTGAAGCGATGACAGGGGCGGCGGTCGGGGGGACCCAGTACTTC.

CDR3 sequence (DNA): TGTGCCACCGCGGGTGATGAGCAGTTCTTC. This codes for CATAGDEQFF. J is TRBJ2-1 and V is TRBV6-5, with D possibly matching TRBD2 (5 bases). With 10 bases removed from V and 8 bases from J, the gap between germline ends came to 9 bases. Germline values: CDR1 MNHEY, CDR2 SVGAGI. The CDR3 spans 10 residues.

V gene TRBV30 combines with J gene TRBJ1-5, with 7 bases fitting TRBD1. This CDR3 spans 14 amino acids. V was clipped by 1 base and J by 4 bases; unmatched bases: 4. The germline CDR1 and CDR2 sequences are GTSNPN and SVGIG (reference sequence). Written as DNA, the CDR3 is TGTGCCTGGAGTGGGGCAGGGGGAAATCAGCCCCAGCATTTT. This encodes CAWSGAGGNQPQHF.

The rearrangement uses TRBV27 and TRBJ1-1; the D gene is possibly TRBD1 (6 bases). Trimming pared 3 bases from V and 4 bases from J, leaving 9 bases between. The CDR3 is 13 amino acids. Germline CDR1 reads MNHEY; CDR2 reads SMNVEV (reference sequence). The CDR3 loop is CASSLADSTEAFF. The CDR3 DNA follows: TGTGCCAGCAGTTTGGCGGACAGCACTGAAGCTTTCTTT.

The gene calls are TRBV7-2 and TRBJ1-1, with no clear D. Looked up from germline, CDR1 is SGHTA and CDR2 is FQGNSA. The CDR3 runs to 15 residues. Between the trimmed V and J ends, which lost 5 bases and 0 bases, there was a span of 13 bases. The CDR3 coding sequence is TGTGCCAGCAGCCCTCAACCTTCCATGAACACTGAAGCTTTCTTT. Residues: CASSPQPSMNTEAFF.

The chain is built from TRBV7-2 and TRBJ2-2, with D possibly TRBD1 on 6 matching bases. CDR3 size: 16 residues. Germline values: CDR1 SGHTA, CDR2 FQGNSA. The V gene lost 0 bases and the J gene lost 6 bases, with 14 bases spanning the gap. CDR3 coding DNA: TGTGCCAGCAGCTTAGCTGGGGGCCCCCGGGCCGGGGAGCTGTTTTTT. Protein: CASSLAGGPRAGELFF.

This clone was counted once. The gene calls are TRBV5-1 and TRBJ2-2, with 10 bases identical to TRBD2. The CDR3 length is 18 residues. Germline V gives CDR1 SGHRS, CDR2 YFSETQ. After removal of 2 bases from V and 5 bases from J, the junction contained 12 bases not matched to a gene. The CDR3: CASSLGTSSGRWTGELFF. The CDR3 DNA reads as TGCGCCAGCAGCTTAGGGACGTCTAGCGGGAGATGGACCGGGGAGCTGTTTTTT.

The chain couples TRBV10-2 to TRBJ2-3; no clear D. The CDR3 totals 13 residues. Germline V CDR1 and CDR2: WSHSY, SAAADI. The V and J ends lost 6 bases and 3 bases respectively, with 10 bases between them. The CDR3 loop reads CASRDPPTDTQYF. The DNA of the CDR3 is TGCGCCAGCAGGGACCCGCCGACAGATACGCAGTATTTT.

The rearrangement links TRBV7-8 to TRBJ2-7; possible D gene TRBD1, 5 bases. The CDR3 contains 11 residues. V dropped 5 bases and J dropped 7 bases, with 9 bases sitting between them. Per germline, CDR1 SGHVS and CDR2 FQNEAQ. CDR3 sequence reads: CASSLDSEQYF. The CDR3 DNA follows: TGTGCCAGCAGCCTTGACAGTGAGCAGTACTTC.